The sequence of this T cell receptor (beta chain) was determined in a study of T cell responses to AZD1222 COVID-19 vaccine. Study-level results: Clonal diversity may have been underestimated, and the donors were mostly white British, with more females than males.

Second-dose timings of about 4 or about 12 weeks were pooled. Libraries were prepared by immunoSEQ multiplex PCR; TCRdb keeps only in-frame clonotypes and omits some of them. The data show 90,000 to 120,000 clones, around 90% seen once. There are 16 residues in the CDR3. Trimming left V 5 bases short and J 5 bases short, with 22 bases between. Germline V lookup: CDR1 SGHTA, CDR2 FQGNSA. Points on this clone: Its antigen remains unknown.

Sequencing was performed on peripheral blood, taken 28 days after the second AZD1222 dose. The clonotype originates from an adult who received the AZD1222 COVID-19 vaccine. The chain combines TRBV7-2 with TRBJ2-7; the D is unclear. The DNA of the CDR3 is TGTGCCAGCAGCCAACGCGCGTCTGGATCTTGGAACGAGCAGTACTTC. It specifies CASSQRASGSWNEQYF.